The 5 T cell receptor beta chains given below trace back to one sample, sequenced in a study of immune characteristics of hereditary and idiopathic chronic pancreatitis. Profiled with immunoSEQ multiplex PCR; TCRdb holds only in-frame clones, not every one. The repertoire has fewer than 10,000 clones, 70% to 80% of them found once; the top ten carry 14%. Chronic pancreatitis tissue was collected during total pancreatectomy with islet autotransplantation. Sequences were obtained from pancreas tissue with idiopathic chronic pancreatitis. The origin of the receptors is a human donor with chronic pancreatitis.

In DNA, the CDR3 is TGTGCCAGCAGCCCGGGAGGGTTTGGCCGCTCTGGAAACACCATATATTTT. Protein sequence: CASSPGGFGRSGNTIYF. The chain employs TRBV7-9 and TRBJ1-3; D remains unclear. The length of the CDR3 is 17 residues. Between the trimmed V and J ends, which lost 5 bases and 0 bases, there was a span of 17 bases. Looked up from germline, CDR1 is SEHNR and CDR2 is FQNEAQ (reference sequence). The complete variable domain, with remaining parts taken from reference TRBV7-9 and TRBJ1-3, reads DTGVSQNPRHKITKRGQNVTFRCDPISEHNRLYWYRQTLGQGPEFLTYFQNEAQLEKSRLLSDRFSAERPKGSFSTLEIQRTEQGDSAMYLCASSPGGFGRSGNTIYFGEGSWLTVV.

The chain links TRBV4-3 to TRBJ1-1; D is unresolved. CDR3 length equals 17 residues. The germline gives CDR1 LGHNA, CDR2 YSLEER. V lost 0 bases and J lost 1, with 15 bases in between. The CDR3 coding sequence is TGCGCCAGCAGCCAAGATTGGTCTCCTGACAAGAACACTGAAGCTTTCTTT. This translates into CASSQDWSPDKNTEAFF.

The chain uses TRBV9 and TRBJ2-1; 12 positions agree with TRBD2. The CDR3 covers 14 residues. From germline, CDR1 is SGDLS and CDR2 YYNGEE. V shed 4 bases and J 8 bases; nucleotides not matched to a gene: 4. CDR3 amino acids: CASSTSSGGDEQFF. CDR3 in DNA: TGTGCCAGCAGCACCTCTAGCGGGGGGGATGAGCAGTTCTTC. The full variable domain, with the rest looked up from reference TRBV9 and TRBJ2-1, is DSGVTQTPKHLITATGQRVTLRCSPRSGDLSVYWYQQSLDQGLQFLIQYYNGEERAKGNILERFSAQQFPDLHSELNLSSLELGDSALYFCASSTSSGGDEQFFGPGTRLTVL.

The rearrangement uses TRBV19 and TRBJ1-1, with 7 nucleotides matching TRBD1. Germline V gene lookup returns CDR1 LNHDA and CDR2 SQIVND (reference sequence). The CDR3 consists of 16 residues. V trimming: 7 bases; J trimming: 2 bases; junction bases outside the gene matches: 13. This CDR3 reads CASKKRGLLKNTEAFF. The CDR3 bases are TGTGCCAGTAAGAAAAGGGGGCTCTTGAAAAACACTGAAGCTTTCTTT.

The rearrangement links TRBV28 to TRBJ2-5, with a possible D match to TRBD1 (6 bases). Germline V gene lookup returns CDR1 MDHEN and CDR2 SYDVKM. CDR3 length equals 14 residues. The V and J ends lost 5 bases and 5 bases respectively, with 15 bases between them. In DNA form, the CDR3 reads TGTGCCAGCAGTCAACGGACAGTCAAGGAGACCCAGTACTTC. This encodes CASSQRTVKETQYF.